This TCR beta chain is drawn from a study of beta chain features in type 1 diabetes. Whole-study results and caveats: Equally in patients and controls, shorter templates might have been favored by PCR. Moderate but significant shortening of TCRB CDR3s was recorded in all four CD4+ subsets from Type 1 diabetes patients.

This clone has just a few counts. Its antigen is not identified. Expressed TCRB transcripts were sequenced, since all the RNA that had been isolated was reverse transcribed. Data came from immunoSEQ multiplex PCR; TCRdb stores just in-frame clones and leaves some out. The sample lists 300,000 to 350,000 clones; 7% to 10% were seen once. Per germline, CDR1 ENHRY and CDR2 SYGVKD. The germline V and J ends were trimmed by 6 bases and 5 bases, with 10 bases remaining between them. The CDR3 covers 12 residues. The chain recombines TRBV10-3 with TRBJ1-2; unclear D gene. The clonotype comes from a man aged 30 to 39 with type 1 diabetes. The sequencing input was central memory CD4+ T cells from blood. For the CDR3, the DNA is TGTGCCATCAGCTATGAGGAGTATGGCTACACCTTC. Protein: CAISYEEYGYTF.